The text below deals with one T cell receptor (beta chain). The entry originates in a study of cytomegalovirus exposure and HLA in healthy donors. Study in general: Some 180 million T cells yielded more than 90 million unique TCR beta sequences in earlier analysis.

This PCR relied on a set of 60 Vbeta primers and 13 Jbeta primers. The data were produced by immunoSEQ multiplex PCR, yet TCRdb's version contains in-frame clones alone and is incomplete. The profile covers roughly 150,000 clones, with over 60% appearing a single time and 1.5% to 2% taken by the ten largest. Looked up from germline, CDR1 is LGHNA and CDR2 is YSLEER. There are 16 residues in the CDR3. Trimming removed 1 base from V and 8 bases from J; junction bases left unmatched: 9. The sample taken for sequencing was PBMCs. This rearrangement joins TRBV4-3 to TRBJ2-1; 9 positions match TRBD2. The receptor comes from a woman aged 25 to 45 in good health and CMV-seronegative. This CDR3 is CASSQGAGGTRDEQFF. CDR3 sequence (DNA): TGCGCCAGCAGCCAAGGCGCGGGGGGGACTCGGGATGAGCAGTTCTTC.